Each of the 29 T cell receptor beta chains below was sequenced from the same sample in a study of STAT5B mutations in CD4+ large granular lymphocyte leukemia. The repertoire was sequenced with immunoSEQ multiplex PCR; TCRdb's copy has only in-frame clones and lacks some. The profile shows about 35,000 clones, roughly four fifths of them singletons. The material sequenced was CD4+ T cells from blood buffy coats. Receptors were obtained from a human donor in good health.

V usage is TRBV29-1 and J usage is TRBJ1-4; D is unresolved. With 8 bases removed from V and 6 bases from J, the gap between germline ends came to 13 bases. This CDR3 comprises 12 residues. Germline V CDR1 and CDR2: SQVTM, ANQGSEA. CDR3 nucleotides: TGCAGCTGCCCCGGCCCCGATGAAAAACTGTTTTTT. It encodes CSCPGPDEKLFF.

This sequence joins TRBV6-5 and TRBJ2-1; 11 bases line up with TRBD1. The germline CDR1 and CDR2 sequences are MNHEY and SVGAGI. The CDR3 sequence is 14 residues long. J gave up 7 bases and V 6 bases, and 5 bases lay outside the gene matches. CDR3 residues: CASRLGQGGNEQFF. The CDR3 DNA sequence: TGTGCCAGCAGGCTGGGACAGGGGGGGAATGAGCAGTTCTTC.

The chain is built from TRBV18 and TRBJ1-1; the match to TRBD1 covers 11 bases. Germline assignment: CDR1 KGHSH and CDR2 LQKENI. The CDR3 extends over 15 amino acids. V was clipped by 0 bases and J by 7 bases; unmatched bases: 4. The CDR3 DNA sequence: TGTGCCAGCTCACCACCGAAGGGACAGGGGGATGAAGCTTTCTTT. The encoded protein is CASSPPKGQGDEAFF. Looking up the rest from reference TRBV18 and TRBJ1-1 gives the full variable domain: NAGVMQNPRHLVRRRGQEARLRCSPMKGHSHVYWYRQLPEEGLKFMVYLQKENIIDESGMPKERFSAEFPKEGPSILRIQQVVRGDSAAYFCASSPPKGQGDEAFFGQGTRLTVV.

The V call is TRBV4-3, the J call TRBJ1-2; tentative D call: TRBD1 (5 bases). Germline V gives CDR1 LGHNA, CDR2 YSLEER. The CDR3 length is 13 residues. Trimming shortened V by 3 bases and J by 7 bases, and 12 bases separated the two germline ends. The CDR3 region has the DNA TGCGCCAGCAGCCAGGGACTCCGGGGTGGCTACACCTTC. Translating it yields CASSQGLRGGYTF.

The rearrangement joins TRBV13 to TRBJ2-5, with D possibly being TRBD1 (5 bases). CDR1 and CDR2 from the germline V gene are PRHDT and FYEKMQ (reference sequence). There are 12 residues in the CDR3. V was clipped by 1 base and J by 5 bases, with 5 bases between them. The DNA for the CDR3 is TGTGCCAGCAGCTTAGACAGGGAGACCCAGTACTTC. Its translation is CASSLDRETQYF.

The CDR3 nucleotides are TGTGCCAGCAGCTTAGTACGGTTTAGCGGGTTCCAAGAGACCCAGTACTTC. Its translation: CASSLVRFSGFQETQYF. The chain couples TRBV11-2 to TRBJ2-5; 7 nucleotides align to TRBD2. The CDR3 length is 17 residues. CDR1 and CDR2 from the germline V gene are SGHAT and FQNNGV. Trimming at V came to 1 base and at J to 1 base, leaving 9 bases not matched to a gene.

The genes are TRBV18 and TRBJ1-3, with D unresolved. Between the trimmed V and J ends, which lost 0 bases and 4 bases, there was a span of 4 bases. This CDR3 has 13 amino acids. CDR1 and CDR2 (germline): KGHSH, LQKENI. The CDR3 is CASSPPSGNTIYF. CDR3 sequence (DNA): TGTGCCAGCTCACCACCGTCGGGAAACACCATATATTTT.

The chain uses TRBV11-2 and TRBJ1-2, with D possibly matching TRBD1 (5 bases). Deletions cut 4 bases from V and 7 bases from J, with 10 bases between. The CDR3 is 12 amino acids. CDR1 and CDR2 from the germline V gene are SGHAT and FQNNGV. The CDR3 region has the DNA TGTGCCAGCAGCTCGCAGGGATTTGGCTACACCTTC. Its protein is CASSSQGFGYTF.

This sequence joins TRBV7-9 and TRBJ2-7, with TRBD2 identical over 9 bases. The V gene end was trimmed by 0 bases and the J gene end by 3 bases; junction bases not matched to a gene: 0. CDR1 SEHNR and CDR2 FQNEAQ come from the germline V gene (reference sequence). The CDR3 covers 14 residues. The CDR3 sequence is CASSLAAGGYEQYF. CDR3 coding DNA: TGTGCCAGCAGCTTAGCAGCGGGAGGCTACGAGCAGTACTTC.

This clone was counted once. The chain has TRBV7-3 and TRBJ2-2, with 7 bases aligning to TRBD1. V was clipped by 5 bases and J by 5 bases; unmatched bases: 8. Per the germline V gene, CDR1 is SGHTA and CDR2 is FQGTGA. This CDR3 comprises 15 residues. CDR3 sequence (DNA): TGTGCCAGCAGCGCCCACGACAGGGAAACCGGGGAGCTGTTTTTT. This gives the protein CASSAHDRETGELFF.

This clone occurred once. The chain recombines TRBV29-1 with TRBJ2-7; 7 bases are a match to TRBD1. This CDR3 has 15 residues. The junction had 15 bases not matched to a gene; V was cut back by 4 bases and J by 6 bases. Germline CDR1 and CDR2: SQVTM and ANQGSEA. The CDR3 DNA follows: TGCAGCGTTGGGGGAAACAGGGGTCGGATATCCGAGCAGTACTTC. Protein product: CSVGGNRGRISEQYF.

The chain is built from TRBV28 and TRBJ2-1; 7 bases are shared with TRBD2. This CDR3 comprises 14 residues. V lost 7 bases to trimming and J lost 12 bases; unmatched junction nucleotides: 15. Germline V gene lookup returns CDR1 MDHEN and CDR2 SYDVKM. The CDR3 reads CASMLAASQWRQFF. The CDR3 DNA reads TGTGCCAGCATGCTAGCGGCTTCCCAATGGCGGCAGTTCTTC.

CDR3: CAISRDRGSEQYF. Written as DNA, the CDR3 is TGTGCCATCAGCCGGGACAGGGGCTCCGAGCAGTACTTC. This chain joins TRBV10-3 and TRBJ2-7, with 10 bases that match TRBD1. V trimming: 6 bases; J trimming: 6 bases; junction bases outside the gene matches: 5. The CDR3 covers 13 residues. Germline V gives CDR1 ENHRY, CDR2 SYGVKD.

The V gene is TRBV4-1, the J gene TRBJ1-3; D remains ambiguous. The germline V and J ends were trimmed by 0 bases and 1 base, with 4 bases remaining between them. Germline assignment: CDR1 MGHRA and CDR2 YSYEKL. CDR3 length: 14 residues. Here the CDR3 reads CASSQEGSGNTIYF. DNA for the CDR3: TGCGCCAGCAGCCAAGAAGGGTCTGGAAACACCATATATTTT.

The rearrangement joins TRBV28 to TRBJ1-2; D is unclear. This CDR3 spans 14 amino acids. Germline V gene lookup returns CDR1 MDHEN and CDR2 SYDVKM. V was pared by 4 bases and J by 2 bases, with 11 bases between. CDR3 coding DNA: TGTGCCAGCAGTTCCGCGGGCGCAAACTATGGCTACACCTTC. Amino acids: CASSSAGANYGYTF.

CDR3 coding DNA: TGTGCCAGTAGTCCTGGTGGGTACTCAGTCGGGACCCAGTACTTC. It yields the protein CASSPGGYSVGTQYF. The chain is built from TRBV19 and TRBJ2-5; D is unresolved. The ends were cut back, 5 bases at V and 7 bases at J, with 20 bases in the middle. The length of the CDR3 is 15 residues. Germline assignment: CDR1 LNHDA and CDR2 SQIVND (reference sequence).

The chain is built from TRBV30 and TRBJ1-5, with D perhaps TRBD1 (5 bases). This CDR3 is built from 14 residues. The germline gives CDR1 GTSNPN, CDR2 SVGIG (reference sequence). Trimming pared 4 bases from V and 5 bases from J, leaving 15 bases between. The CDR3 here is CAWKQAGAYQPQHF. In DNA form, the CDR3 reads TGTGCCTGGAAGCAAGCCGGGGCCTATCAGCCCCAGCATTTT. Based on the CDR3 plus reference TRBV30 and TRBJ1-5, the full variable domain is SQTIHQWPATLVQPVGSPLSLECTVEGTSNPNLYWYRQAAGRGLQLLFYSVGIGQISSEVPQNLSASRPQDRQFILSSKKLLLSDSGFYLCAWKQAGAYQPQHFGDGTRLSIL.

DNA of the CDR3: TGCGCCAGCAGCCAAGTGCTGCGGGAGGGTTCCTACGAGCAGTACTTC. Residues: CASSQVLREGSYEQYF. This chain joins TRBV4-1 and TRBJ2-7; 9 bases are a match to TRBD2. V gave up 1 base and J gave up 1 base; unmatched junction bases: 5. The CDR3 runs to 16 residues. Per germline, CDR1 MGHRA and CDR2 YSYEKL.

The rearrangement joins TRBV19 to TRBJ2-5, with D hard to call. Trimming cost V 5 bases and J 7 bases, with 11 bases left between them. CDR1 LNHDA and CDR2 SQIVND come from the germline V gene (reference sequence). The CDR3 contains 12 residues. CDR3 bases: TGTGCCAGTAGTTCATCCCCCCCGACCCAGTACTTC. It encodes CASSSSPPTQYF.

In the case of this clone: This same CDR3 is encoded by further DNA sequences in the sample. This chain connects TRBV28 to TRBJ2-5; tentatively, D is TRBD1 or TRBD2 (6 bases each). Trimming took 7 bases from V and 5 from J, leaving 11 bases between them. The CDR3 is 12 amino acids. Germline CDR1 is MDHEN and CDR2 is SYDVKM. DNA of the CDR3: TGTGCCAGCAATACAGGGAGGGAGACCCAGTACTTC. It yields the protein CASNTGRETQYF.

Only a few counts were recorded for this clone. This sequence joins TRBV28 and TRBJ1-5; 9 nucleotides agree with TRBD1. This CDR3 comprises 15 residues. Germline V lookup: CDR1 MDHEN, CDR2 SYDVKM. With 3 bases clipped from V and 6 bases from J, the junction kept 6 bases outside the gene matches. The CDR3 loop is CASSFPTGGFQPQHF. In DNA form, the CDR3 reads TGTGCCAGCAGTTTCCCGACAGGGGGTTTTCAGCCCCAGCATTTT.

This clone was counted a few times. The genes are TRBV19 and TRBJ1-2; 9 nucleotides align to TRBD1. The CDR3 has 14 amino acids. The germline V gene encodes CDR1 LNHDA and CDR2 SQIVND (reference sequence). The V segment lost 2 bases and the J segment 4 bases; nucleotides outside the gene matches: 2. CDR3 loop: CASSILGQGYGYTF. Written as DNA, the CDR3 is TGTGCCAGTAGTATACTGGGACAGGGCTATGGCTACACCTTC.

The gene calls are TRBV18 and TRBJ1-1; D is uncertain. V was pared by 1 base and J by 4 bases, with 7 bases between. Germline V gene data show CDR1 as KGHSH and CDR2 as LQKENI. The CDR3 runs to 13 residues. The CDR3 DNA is TGTGCCAGCTCACCACGAGGGCCCACTGAAGCTTTCTTT. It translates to CASSPRGPTEAFF.

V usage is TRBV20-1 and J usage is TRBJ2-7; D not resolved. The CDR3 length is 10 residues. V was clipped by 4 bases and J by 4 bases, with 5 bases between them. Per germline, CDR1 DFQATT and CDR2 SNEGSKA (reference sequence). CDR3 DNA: TGCAGTGCTACCGGATACGAGCAGTACTTC. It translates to CSATGYEQYF.

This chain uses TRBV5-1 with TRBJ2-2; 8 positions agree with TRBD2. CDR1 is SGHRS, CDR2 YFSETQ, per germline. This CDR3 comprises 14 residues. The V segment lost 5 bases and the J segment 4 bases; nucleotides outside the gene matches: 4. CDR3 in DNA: TGCGCCAGCAGTGGTAGCGGGGCCACCGGGGAGCTGTTTTTT. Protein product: CASSGSGATGELFF.

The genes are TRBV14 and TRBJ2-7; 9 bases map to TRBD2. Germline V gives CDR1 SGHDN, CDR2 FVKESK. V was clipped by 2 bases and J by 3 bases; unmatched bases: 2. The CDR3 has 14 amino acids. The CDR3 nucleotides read TGTGCCAGCAGCCAATCTAGCGGGATCTACGAGCAGTACTTC. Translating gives CASSQSSGIYEQYF.

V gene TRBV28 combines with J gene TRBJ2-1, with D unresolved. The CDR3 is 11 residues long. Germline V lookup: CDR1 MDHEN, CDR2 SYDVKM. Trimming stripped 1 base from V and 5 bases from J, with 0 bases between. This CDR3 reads CASSLYNEQFF. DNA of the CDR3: TGTGCCAGCAGTTTATACAATGAGCAGTTCTTC.

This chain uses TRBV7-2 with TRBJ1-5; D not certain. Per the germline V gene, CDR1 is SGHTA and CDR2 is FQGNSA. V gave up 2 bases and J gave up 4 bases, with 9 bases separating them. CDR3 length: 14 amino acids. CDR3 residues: CASSLRPENQPQHF. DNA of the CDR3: TGTGCCAGCAGCTTAAGGCCAGAGAATCAGCCCCAGCATTTT.

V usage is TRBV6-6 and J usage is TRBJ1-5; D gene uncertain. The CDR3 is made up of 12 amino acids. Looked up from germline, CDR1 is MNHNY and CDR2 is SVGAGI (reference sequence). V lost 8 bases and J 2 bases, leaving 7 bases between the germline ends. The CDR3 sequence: CASAQGNQPQHF. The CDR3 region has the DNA TGTGCCAGCGCCCAGGGCAATCAGCCCCAGCATTTT.